This T cell receptor (beta chain) stems from a study of T cell changes during pregnancy in multiple sclerosis. This CDR3 spans 13 amino acids. Germline V gene sequence: CDR1 SGHVS, CDR2 FNYEAQ. Deletions cut 5 bases from V and 7 bases from J, with 12 bases between. This table comes from immunoSEQ multiplex PCR, and its TCRdb copy is limited to in-frame clones, with some not included. This table holds 35,000 to 45,000 clones, roughly 90% found once. This chain connects TRBV7-6 to TRBJ2-1, with a possible D match to TRBD1 (6 bases). The input for sequencing was peripheral blood, taken in the third trimester of pregnancy. The TCR originated in a female donor in good health, enrolled as a control in a pregnancy study. The DNA for the CDR3 is TGTGCCAGCAGCCCACAGGGCCGAAATGAGCAGTTCTTC. Translating gives CASSPQGRNEQFF.